The sequence of this T cell receptor beta chain was determined in a study of blood T cells in healthy people across ages. Alongside a J-beta primer mix, a sample-barcoded 5' primer served in a second PCR lasting 7 to 11 cycles. Via MiXCR, TCRdb re-called the 5' RACE reads, giving one row per CDR3 protein. This table holds 650,000 to 1,000,000 distinct CDR3 sequences, around 45% found once. V was cut by 3 bases and J by 4 bases, with 10 bases left in between. The CDR3 runs 13 residues. The J gene is TRBJ2-7, the V gene TRBV12-3 or TRBV12-4, with D perhaps matching TRBD2 (7 bases). The sequence was obtained from a man aged 80 or over in good health. The sample taken for sequencing was blood. Here the CDR3 reads CASSLKGGYEQYF. CDR3 in DNA: TGTGCCAGCAGTTTGAAGGGGGGGTACGAGCAGTACTTC.